The next 6 T cell receptor beta chains were all read from a single sample in a study of shared clonotypes between healthy human individuals. Assay: immunoSEQ multiplex PCR; the TCRdb copy retains only in-frame clones and omits some. The sample holds 470,000 or so clones, 60% to 80% seen once. The sample consisted of PBMCs. All receptors come from a woman in her thirties or forties in good health. Some clones in this sample may be carry-over from other donors' samples.

The chain joins TRBV28 to TRBJ2-5, with 9 bases identical to TRBD2. Germline V gene data show CDR1 as MDHEN and CDR2 as SYDVKM. The CDR3 has 17 amino acids. Losses at the gene ends were 6 bases for V and 0 bases for J; bases not matched to a gene: 11. This CDR3 is CASRARGREGDQETQYF. The CDR3 region has the DNA TGTGCCAGCAGAGCCAGAGGGCGGGAGGGAGACCAAGAGACCCAGTACTTC. Using reference TRBV28 and TRBJ2-5 for the parts outside the CDR3, the full variable domain is DVKVTQSSRYLVKRTGEKVFLECVQDMDHENMFWYRQDPGLGLRLIYFSYDVKMKEKGDIPEGYSVSREKKERFSLILESASTNQTSMYLCASRARGREGDQETQYFGPGTRLLVL.

The V call is TRBV5-1, the J call TRBJ2-1; 7 positions match TRBD1. Germline CDR1 reads SGHRS; CDR2 reads YFSETQ. The CDR3 sequence is 15 residues long. The ends lost 0 bases at V and 2 bases at J; junction bases unmatched: 2. As DNA, the CDR3 is TGCGCCAGCAGCTTGGATGGGACAGCCTACAATGAGCAGTTCTTC. It codes for CASSLDGTAYNEQFF.

The gene calls are TRBV5-4 and TRBJ2-1; TRBD2 is a possible D gene (7 bases). Per germline, CDR1 SGHNT and CDR2 YYREEE (reference sequence). The CDR3 spans 20 residues. Trimming shortened V by 0 bases and J by 4 bases, and 26 bases separated the two germline ends. CDR3 bases: TGTGCCAGCAGCTTGGAGGGGGGTTACGGGCGGGAGTCTGAGTACAATGAGCAGTTCTTC. Protein sequence: CASSLEGGYGRESEYNEQFF.

The chain links TRBV9 to TRBJ2-1; no definite D call. CDR1 SGDLS and CDR2 YYNGEE come from the germline V gene. V lost 0 bases, J lost 5 bases, and 6 bases lay in between. This CDR3 contains 13 residues. The CDR3 DNA reads as TGTGCCAGCAGCGTAGCTCAGCACAATGAGCAGTTCTTC. Encoded protein: CASSVAQHNEQFF.

Only a few counts were recorded for this clone. The J gene is TRBJ2-5, the V gene TRBV18, with D hard to call. Germline CDR1 and CDR2: KGHSH and LQKENI. Trimming shortened V by 1 base and J by 4 bases, and 13 bases separated the two germline ends. The CDR3 covers 15 residues. CDR3 sequence (DNA): TGTGCCAGCTCACCACGGGTCGGTTTTGGAGAGACCCAGTACTTC. It is translated as CASSPRVGFGETQYF. The whole variable domain, remainder taken from reference TRBV18 and TRBJ2-5, is NAGVMQNPRHLVRRRGQEARLRCSPMKGHSHVYWYRQLPEEGLKFMVYLQKENIIDESGMPKERFSAEFPKEGPSILRIQQVVRGDSAAYFCASSPRVGFGETQYFGPGTRLLVL.

The chain uses TRBV30 and TRBJ2-1; D is unclear. Per the germline V gene, CDR1 is GTSNPN and CDR2 is SVGIG (reference sequence). This CDR3 contains 13 residues. Trimming stripped 0 bases from V and 3 bases from J, with 6 bases between. CDR3 sequence reads: CAWSVKLYNEQFF. CDR3 bases: TGTGCCTGGAGTGTGAAACTCTACAATGAGCAGTTCTTC.